What follows are 27 T cell receptor beta chains derived from one specimen sequenced in a study of shared clonotypes between healthy human individuals. Libraries were prepared by immunoSEQ multiplex PCR; TCRdb keeps only in-frame clonotypes and omits some of them. The sample lists hundreds of thousands of clones, roughly four fifths occurring once. What was sequenced was PBMCs. Receptors were obtained from a middle-aged woman in good health. Some clones in this sample may be carry-over from other donors' samples.

This chain connects TRBV2 to TRBJ2-5, with a weak D call TRBD1 (6 bases). This CDR3 region has 15 residues. From germline, CDR1 is SNHLY and CDR2 FYNNEI. V was pared by 5 bases and J by 5 bases, with 18 bases between. The CDR3 protein is CASSKKNQGLETQYF. The DNA of the CDR3 is TGTGCCAGCAGTAAAAAAAACCAGGGGCTGGAGACCCAGTACTTC.

The V gene is TRBV28, the J gene TRBJ1-1; D is undetermined. Trimming removed 7 bases at V and 0 bases at J, with 12 bases between. Germline V lookup: CDR1 MDHEN, CDR2 SYDVKM. The CDR3 has 14 amino acids. CDR3 region: CASTVASLNTEAFF. The CDR3 DNA sequence: TGTGCCAGCACCGTCGCCAGTTTGAACACTGAAGCTTTCTTT.

The chain employs TRBV4-3 and TRBJ2-7; no definite D call. This CDR3 spans 15 amino acids. V lost 1 base, J lost 3 bases, and 13 bases lay in between. Germline values: CDR1 LGHNA, CDR2 YSLEER. CDR3 coding DNA: TGCGCCAGCAGCCAAGGCTTCCTAACCCACTACGAGCAGTACTTC. It is translated as CASSQGFLTHYEQYF.

V gene TRBV18 combines with J gene TRBJ2-7; D may be TRBD1 (5 bases). The CDR3 consists of 13 residues. Germline V gives CDR1 KGHSH, CDR2 LQKENI. Trimming removed 2 bases from V and 3 bases from J, with 8 bases in between. The CDR3 sequence is CASSPGADYEQYF. The CDR3 nucleotides are TGTGCCAGCTCACCAGGGGCCGACTACGAGCAGTACTTC. Combining the CDR3 with reference TRBV18 and TRBJ2-7 gives the whole variable domain NAGVMQNPRHLVRRRGQEARLRCSPMKGHSHVYWYRQLPEEGLKFMVYLQKENIIDESGMPKERFSAEFPKEGPSILRIQQVVRGDSAAYFCASSPGADYEQYFGPGTRLTVT.

This clone came up a few times. The chain is built from TRBV18 and TRBJ1-1; TRBD1 aligns across 7 bases. The CDR3 has 13 residues. CDR1 is KGHSH and CDR2 is LQKENI in the germline V gene. The trim removed 5 bases at V and 4 bases at J, leaving 4 bases unmatched. CDR3 residues: CASSFGTATEAFF. CDR3 DNA: TGTGCCAGCTCATTCGGGACAGCCACTGAAGCTTTCTTT.

This clone was counted a few times. V gene TRBV7-9 combines with J gene TRBJ2-1; D perhaps matches TRBD2 (7 bases). Germline V gene lookup returns CDR1 SEHNR and CDR2 FQNEAQ (reference sequence). There are 14 residues in the CDR3. Trimming removed 5 bases at V and 8 bases at J, with 16 bases between. The CDR3: CASSPQGGGHEQFF. CDR3 coding DNA: TGTGCCAGCAGCCCCCAAGGGGGGGGCCATGAGCAGTTCTTC.

The chain links TRBV5-6 to TRBJ2-1; D gene uncertain. V was cut by 0 bases and J by 6 bases, with 13 bases left in between. Germline CDR1 is SGHDT and CDR2 is YYEEEE. This CDR3 comprises 15 residues. CDR3 sequence (DNA): TGTGCCAGCAGCTTGGATCTTTCCCCATCCAATGAGCAGTTCTTC. Protein sequence: CASSLDLSPSNEQFF.

The chain combines TRBV7-9 with TRBJ1-2, with D tentatively TRBD1 (6 bases). Germline V gene lookup returns CDR1 SEHNR and CDR2 FQNEAQ (reference sequence). Trimming pared 5 bases from V and 2 bases from J, leaving 12 bases between. CDR3 length: 14 amino acids. The CDR3 DNA is TGTGCCAGCAGCCAGTTACAGGGAAACTATGGCTACACCTTC. Translation gives CASSQLQGNYGYTF. Using reference TRBV7-9 and TRBJ1-2 for the parts outside the CDR3, the full variable domain is DTGVSQNPRHKITKRGQNVTFRCDPISEHNRLYWYRQTLGQGPEFLTYFQNEAQLEKSRLLSDRFSAERPKGSFSTLEIQRTEQGDSAMYLCASSQLQGNYGYTFGSGTRLTVV.

Here the CDR3 DNA reads TGCGCCAGCAGGGACGAGTGGAACACTGAAGCTTTCTTT. It is translated as CASRDEWNTEAFF. The J gene is TRBJ1-1, the V gene TRBV10-2; the D is unclear. V lost 6 bases to trimming and J lost 1 base, with 9 bases between them. CDR1 and CDR2 from the germline V gene are WSHSY and SAAADI. CDR3 length: 13 amino acids.

The sample holds a few counts of this clone. The V gene is TRBV2, the J gene TRBJ1-4, with a possible D match to TRBD1 (5 bases). The CDR3 runs to 15 residues. V lost 0 bases and J 10 bases, leaving 15 bases between the germline ends. CDR1 and CDR2 (germline): SNHLY, FYNNEI. CDR3 amino acids: CASSEAGQPGGKLFF. CDR3 nucleotides: TGTGCCAGCAGTGAAGCTGGGCAGCCGGGGGGAAAACTGTTTTTT.

For this clone: A clone one base away is much larger, so this may be a read error. The chain links TRBV27 to TRBJ2-1; perhaps TRBD2 as D (5 bases). The CDR3 totals 12 residues. Germline loops: CDR1 MNHEY, CDR2 SMNVEV (reference sequence). CDR3 coding DNA: TGTGCCGGCAGTTTTCTAACTAGTGGGTTGTTCTTC. As protein: CAGSFLTSGLFF.

V is TRBV7-9 and J is TRBJ2-5, with D perhaps being TRBD1 or TRBD2 (5 bases each). From germline, CDR1 is SEHNR and CDR2 FQNEAQ (reference sequence). Trimming removed 3 bases at V and 5 bases at J, with 10 bases between. The CDR3 length is 13 residues. The CDR3 loop reads CASSFDRGETQYF. CDR3 in DNA: TGTGCCAGCAGCTTCGACAGAGGGGAGACCCAGTACTTC.

V is TRBV18 and J is TRBJ1-3; 8 nucleotides match TRBD1. CDR3 length: 15 amino acids. V lost 5 bases, J lost 2 bases, and 5 bases stayed unmatched. Germline values: CDR1 KGHSH, CDR2 LQKENI. The CDR3, as DNA: TGTGCCAGCTCATCACAGGGGGGAACTGGAAACACCATATATTTT. Translated, it gives CASSSQGGTGNTIYF.

This chain connects TRBV6-6 to TRBJ2-7; 8 nucleotides line up with TRBD2. The V segment lost 4 bases and the J segment 1 base; nucleotides outside the gene matches: 6. The CDR3 covers 15 residues. Germline V CDR1 and CDR2: MNHNY, SVGAGI (reference sequence). This CDR3 reads CASSSSAGASYEQYF. CDR3 nucleotides: TGTGCCAGCAGTTCTTCAGCGGGGGCATCCTACGAGCAGTACTTC.

DNA of the CDR3: TGTGCCAGCAGCTTGGAACATTCGGGAGGAGCCTACGAGCAGTACTTC. Its protein is CASSLEHSGGAYEQYF. The V gene is TRBV5-5, the J gene TRBJ2-7; 7 nucleotides align to TRBD2. The trim removed 0 bases at V and 2 bases at J, leaving 8 bases unmatched. Germline V CDR1 and CDR2: SGHKS, YYEKEE (reference sequence). The CDR3 is 16 amino acids.

The sample holds one count of this clone. A single base separates this from a much larger clone, so it may be a read error. The chain uses TRBV11-2 and TRBJ1-1; D gene unclear. Trimming stripped 0 bases from V and 6 bases from J, with 5 bases between. CDR1 is SGHAT and CDR2 is FQNNGV in the germline V gene. This CDR3 is 12 amino acids long. CDR3 amino acids: CASSLDRAEAFF. CDR3 nucleotides: TGTGCCAGCAGCTTAGATCGGGCTGAAGCTTTCTTT. The variable domain in full, completed from reference TRBV11-2 and TRBJ1-1, reads EAGVAQSPRYKIIEKRQSVAFWCNPISGHATLYWYQQILGQGPKLLIQFQNNGVVDDSQLPKDRFSAERLKGVDSTLKIQPAKLEDSAVYLCASSLDRAEAFFGQGTRLTVV.

This clone has a handful of counts. Within the sample, other DNA sequences also encode this same CDR3. The chain employs TRBV2 and TRBJ1-5; TRBD1 agrees at 9 bases. The CDR3 sequence is 13 residues long. CDR1 and CDR2 (germline): SNHLY, FYNNEI. The J segment lost 4 bases and the V segment lost 6 bases, leaving 1 base of the junction unmatched. In DNA form, the CDR3 reads TGTGCCAGCAGGGGGACAGGGAATCAGCCCCAGCATTTT. It specifies CASRGTGNQPQHF.

The J gene is TRBJ2-7, the V gene TRBV5-1, with 9 bases fitting TRBD2. CDR3 size: 15 residues. Germline V gene data show CDR1 as SGHRS and CDR2 as YFSETQ. The V and J ends lost 0 bases and 2 bases, in that order; junction bases with no gene match: 3. The CDR3 nucleotides read TGCGCCAGCAGCTTGGATCTAGCGGGGACCTACGAGCAGTACTTC. Encoded protein: CASSLDLAGTYEQYF.

CDR3 sequence reads: CASSKGLAGVYEQYF. The CDR3 DNA follows: TGTGCCAGCAGTAAAGGACTAGCGGGAGTCTACGAGCAGTACTTC. The rearrangement uses TRBV11-2 and TRBJ2-7; TRBD2 agrees at 13 bases. CDR3 length: 15 residues. Trimming took 6 bases from V and 3 from J; bases not matched to a gene: 5. Germline lookup yields CDR1 SGHAT and CDR2 FQNNGV.

V is TRBV30 and J is TRBJ2-1; TRBD2 matches at 9 bases. Per the germline V gene, CDR1 is GTSNPN and CDR2 is SVGIG (reference sequence). The V gene end was trimmed by 0 bases and the J gene end by 5 bases; junction bases not matched to a gene: 5. The CDR3 runs to 15 residues. The CDR3 sequence: CAWSVGASGNNEQFF. The CDR3 coding sequence is TGTGCCTGGAGTGTAGGAGCTAGCGGGAACAATGAGCAGTTCTTC.

V gene TRBV5-1 combines with J gene TRBJ2-3; 13 nucleotides agree with TRBD2. This CDR3 has 17 amino acids. CDR1 and CDR2 from the germline V gene are SGHRS and YFSETQ. Losses at the gene ends were 4 bases for V and 4 bases for J; bases not matched to a gene: 9. This CDR3 is CASSLGTSGISADTQYF. The CDR3 nucleotides read TGCGCCAGCAGCCTCGGGACTAGCGGGATATCAGCAGATACGCAGTATTTT.

V gene TRBV5-1 combines with J gene TRBJ2-7, with TRBD2 identical over 7 bases. Per germline, CDR1 SGHRS and CDR2 YFSETQ. Trimming took 0 bases from V and 2 from J; bases not matched to a gene: 5. This CDR3 contains 15 residues. The CDR3 protein is CASSLGGGTPYEQYF. The CDR3, as DNA: TGCGCCAGCAGCTTGGGGGGAGGGACCCCCTACGAGCAGTACTTC.

As concerns this clone: At one of its ends the junction is not consistent with the germline gene, which may arise from a read error. The chain combines TRBV6-5 with TRBJ2-1; the match to TRBD2 covers 8 bases. In germline, CDR1 is MNHEY, CDR2 SVGAGI. The CDR3 runs to 15 residues. The CDR3 nucleotides are TGCGCCAGCGGTTACAGGCGGGAGGTTCCCAATGAGCAGTTCTTC. The encoded protein is CASGYRREVPNEQFF.

CDR3 sequence reads: CASSLAPIRGQYYGYTF. CDR3 DNA sequence: TGTGCCAGCAGCTTAGCCCCAATTCGCGGTCAGTACTATGGCTACACCTTC. V is TRBV11-1 and J is TRBJ1-2; D unresolved. Germline CDR1 is SGHAT and CDR2 is FQDESV (reference sequence). With 0 bases removed from V and 3 bases from J, the gap between germline ends came to 17 bases. The CDR3 spans 17 residues.

The gene calls are TRBV7-2 and TRBJ1-5; D gene ambiguous. The length of the CDR3 is 13 residues. Trimming took 5 bases from V and 9 from J, leaving 14 bases between them. Germline loops: CDR1 SGHTA, CDR2 FQGNSA. The CDR3 here is CASSHGWKWPQHF. The CDR3 DNA sequence: TGTGCCAGCAGCCACGGATGGAAGTGGCCCCAGCATTTT. The full variable domain, its missing parts supplied by reference TRBV7-2 and TRBJ1-5, is GAGVSQSPSNKVTEKGKDVELRCDPISGHTALYWYRQSLGQGLEFLIYFQGNSAPDKSGLPSDRFSAERTGGSVSTLTIQRTQQEDSAVYLCASSHGWKWPQHFGDGTRLSIL.

This rearrangement joins TRBV4-1 to TRBJ2-3, with 7 bases identical to TRBD2. CDR1 and CDR2 from the germline V gene are MGHRA and YSYEKL. This CDR3 is 18 amino acids long. The trim removed 1 base at V and 7 bases at J, leaving 17 bases unmatched. The CDR3 region is CASSQVGSGAGINNTQYF. The DNA for the CDR3 is TGCGCCAGCAGCCAAGTCGGTAGCGGAGCGGGGATAAATAATACGCAGTATTTT.

In this sample, this clone turned up a few times. The chain combines TRBV30 with TRBJ1-1; no firm D call. The CDR3 has 13 residues. Germline loops: CDR1 GTSNPN, CDR2 SVGIG (reference sequence). The germline V and J ends were trimmed by 3 bases and 6 bases, with 14 bases remaining between them. The CDR3 sequence is CAWSDTEFAEAFF. The CDR3, as DNA: TGTGCCTGGAGCGATACTGAATTCGCTGAAGCTTTCTTT.